This entry lists 16 T cell receptor beta chains sequenced from one sample in a study of T cell changes during pregnancy in multiple sclerosis. Repertoires were generated with immunoSEQ multiplex PCR, while TCRdb's copy carries only in-frame clones and drops some. Altogether tens of thousands of clones are present, around nine tenths being singletons, with the ten largest covering 0.37%. Sequences were derived from CD4+ T cells from peripheral blood mononuclear cells, sampled before pregnancy. The receptor source for this set is a female donor with multiple sclerosis, enrolled in a pregnancy study.

V usage is TRBV6-1 and J usage is TRBJ1-5; D is possibly TRBD1 (5 bases). Germline V gene data show CDR1 as MNHNS and CDR2 as SASEGT. V lost 0 bases to trimming and J lost 7 bases, with 16 bases between them. The CDR3 length is 16 residues. The CDR3 DNA follows: TGTGCCAGCAGTGAAGCCGGGGGGGGAGGCAGGCAGCCCCAGCATTTT. It encodes CASSEAGGGGRQPQHF.

This chain links TRBV29-1 with TRBJ2-1; TRBD2 is a possible D gene (5 bases). The CDR3 is made up of 14 amino acids. V shed 0 bases and J shed 12 bases, with 18 bases lying between them. The germline gives CDR1 SQVTM, CDR2 ANQGSEA. CDR3 nucleotide sequence: TGCAGCGTTGAAGAACTACGGCGGGCAGCCGGGCAGTTCTTC. The encoded protein is CSVEELRRAAGQFF.

The V and J genes are TRBV6-6 and TRBJ1-1; no clear D gene. The V end lost 6 bases, the J end lost 1 base, and 9 bases lay between the germline ends. Germline V gene sequence: CDR1 MNHNY, CDR2 SVGAGI (reference sequence). CDR3 size: 13 residues. CDR3: CASRGEWNTEAFF. The CDR3 DNA sequence: TGTGCCAGCAGGGGAGAGTGGAACACTGAAGCTTTCTTT.

This sequence joins TRBV10-1 and TRBJ2-1; 9 bases are shared with TRBD2. The ends lost 3 bases at V and 6 bases at J; junction bases unmatched: 6. CDR3 length equals 15 residues. The V gene's germline CDR1 is WNHNN and CDR2 SYGVQD (reference sequence). The CDR3 region has the DNA TGCGCCAGCAGTGATTATAGCGGGGGACCCAATGAGCAGTTCTTC. Translated: CASSDYSGGPNEQFF.

The sample holds a few counts of this clone. The chain has TRBV5-1 and TRBJ1-5, with D possibly TRBD1 on 5 matching bases. CDR1 is SGHRS, CDR2 YFSETQ, per germline. This CDR3 is built from 12 residues. V was trimmed by 7 bases and J by 5 bases, leaving 10 bases between them. CDR3 sequence (DNA): TGCGCCAGCCATGTCAGGGATCAGCCCCAGCATTTT. Amino acids: CASHVRDQPQHF.

The V and J genes are TRBV29-1 and TRBJ2-3; D possibly corresponds to TRBD1 (6 bases). Trimming shortened V by 4 bases and J by 2 bases, and 13 bases separated the two germline ends. This CDR3 has 14 amino acids. Germline V gene data show CDR1 as SQVTM and CDR2 as ANQGSEA. CDR3 sequence (DNA): TGCAGCGTTGCCCAGGGGACGACCACAGATACGCAGTATTTT. Translation: CSVAQGTTTDTQYF.

This chain uses TRBV5-1 with TRBJ2-7, with 8 bases matching TRBD1. V lost 4 bases, J lost 5 bases, and 11 bases stayed unmatched. The germline CDR1 and CDR2 sequences are SGHRS and YFSETQ. The CDR3 totals 15 residues. For the CDR3, the DNA is TGCGCCAGCAGCGGCGGACAGGGAGGTCTCCACGAGCAGTACTTC. Protein: CASSGGQGGLHEQYF.

J is TRBJ2-2 and V is TRBV5-1, with a weak D call TRBD2 (5 bases). V was trimmed by 2 bases and J by 7 bases, leaving 12 bases between them. The CDR3 consists of 14 residues. Per the germline V gene, CDR1 is SGHRS and CDR2 is YFSETQ. CDR3 amino acids: CASSFIYGGGELFF. The CDR3 DNA reads TGCGCCAGCAGCTTTATTTACGGAGGCGGGGAGCTGTTTTTT.

The chain combines TRBV5-6 with TRBJ2-2; the D gene is possibly TRBD2 (5 bases). The CDR3 covers 18 residues. V was trimmed by 3 bases and J by 2 bases, leaving 20 bases between them. The germline CDR1 and CDR2 sequences are SGHDT and YYEEEE. CDR3 DNA: TGTGCCAGCAGCTGGCCTGCCGGAGGCAGACTCAACACCGGGGAGCTGTTTTTT. Its translation: CASSWPAGGRLNTGELFF.

The chain links TRBV29-1 to TRBJ1-2; 9 positions match TRBD1. Trimming cost V 4 bases and J 6 bases; bases outside gene matches: 6. Germline CDR1 SQVTM, CDR2 ANQGSEA. This CDR3 region has 13 residues. The CDR3, as DNA: TGCAGCGTTGCTCCGGGACAGGGTGATGGCTACACCTTC. It codes for CSVAPGQGDGYTF.

The chain recombines TRBV29-1 with TRBJ1-4; weak D call: TRBD1 (6 bases). V was shortened by 7 bases and J by 3 bases, with 12 bases between the two germline ends. CDR1 is SQVTM, CDR2 ANQGSEA, per germline. This CDR3 comprises 13 residues. The CDR3 DNA follows: TGCAGCGCAAAGGGGGATGCTAATGAAAAACTGTTTTTT. This codes for CSAKGDANEKLFF.

V and J are TRBV7-9 and TRBJ2-3, with a weak D call TRBD2 (5 bases). This CDR3 has 14 amino acids. CDR1 SEHNR and CDR2 FQNEAQ come from the germline V gene (reference sequence). The V end was cut by 1 base, the J end by 5 bases, with 10 bases between. CDR3 loop: CASSLETGLDTQYF. Written as DNA, the CDR3 is TGTGCCAGCAGCTTAGAAACGGGGTTAGATACGCAGTATTTT.

The chain couples TRBV6-1 to TRBJ1-2, with 9 bases that match TRBD1. The CDR3 runs to 14 residues. Per germline, CDR1 MNHNS and CDR2 SASEGT. The trim removed 3 bases at V and 11 bases at J, leaving 10 bases unmatched. The CDR3 reads CASSEGTGRMRYTF. CDR3 nucleotides: TGTGCCAGCAGTGAGGGGACAGGGAGGATGAGGTACACCTTC.

The chain employs TRBV10-3 and TRBJ2-1, with D possibly TRBD2 on 6 matching bases. The V end was cut by 2 bases, the J end by 7 bases, with 15 bases between. This CDR3 is built from 15 residues. The germline V gene has CDR1 ENHRY and CDR2 SYGVKD. The CDR3 DNA reads TGTGCCATCAGTGAGGGTCGGGAGCTCGGGAATGAGCAGTTCTTC. It specifies CAISEGRELGNEQFF.

The rearrangement joins TRBV18 to TRBJ2-7; 12 bases are a match to TRBD1. Germline-derived CDR1 and CDR2 are KGHSH and LQKENI. The ends lost 3 bases at V and 7 bases at J; junction bases unmatched: 19. This CDR3 region has 19 residues. The CDR3 protein is CASSPLLPGQGAIFVEQYF. DNA for the CDR3: TGTGCCAGCTCACCCCTATTACCGGGACAGGGGGCGATTTTTGTAGAGCAGTACTTC.

V gene TRBV19 combines with J gene TRBJ2-7; D perhaps matches TRBD2 (5 bases). The CDR3 length is 11 residues. V gave up 6 bases and J gave up 4 bases, with 7 bases separating them. Germline V lookup: CDR1 LNHDA, CDR2 SQIVND (reference sequence). The CDR3 sequence: CASRSGYEQYF. The CDR3 nucleotides read TGTGCCAGTAGATCGGGGTACGAGCAGTACTTC.